The clone carrying this T cell receptor (beta chain) was seen only a few times. What it recognizes is unknown. Trimming left V 0 bases short and J 2 bases short, with 12 bases between. Germline CDR1 is DFQATT and CDR2 is SNEGSKA (reference sequence). The CDR3 consists of 15 residues. These data are taken from a study of T cell repertoires in cytomegalovirus infection. General observations from the study: HLA-C-restricted TCR beta clonotypes specific for CMV led the ex vivo response.

TCRdb re-analysed the reads in MiXCR, keeping a single row per CDR3 protein. In the table there are hundreds of thousands of distinct CDR3 sequences, about 30% of which are singletons. This material consisted of cultured PBMCs, taken from culture after CMV antigen stimulation. The sequence was collected from a human donor in good health (CMV status not recorded). Some clones in this sample may be carry-over from other donors' samples. The rearrangement links TRBV20-1 to TRBJ2-3, with a weak D call TRBD2 (5 bases). Here the CDR3 reads CSARDPAGFTDTQYF. CDR3 in DNA: TGCAGTGCTAGAGATCCGGCGGGTTTCACAGATACGCAGTATTTT.